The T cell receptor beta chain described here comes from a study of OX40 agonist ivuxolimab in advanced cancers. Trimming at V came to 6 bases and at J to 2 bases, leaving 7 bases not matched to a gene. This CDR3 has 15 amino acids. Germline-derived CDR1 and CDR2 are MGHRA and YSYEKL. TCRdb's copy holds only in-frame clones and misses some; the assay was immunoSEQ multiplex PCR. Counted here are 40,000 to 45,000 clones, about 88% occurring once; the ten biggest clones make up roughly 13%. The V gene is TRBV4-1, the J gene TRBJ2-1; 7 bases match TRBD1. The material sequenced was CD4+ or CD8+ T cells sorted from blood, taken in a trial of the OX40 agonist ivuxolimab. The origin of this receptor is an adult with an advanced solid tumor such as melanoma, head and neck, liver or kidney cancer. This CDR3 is CASSEGRGTYNEQFF. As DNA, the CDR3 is TGCGCCAGCAGTGAGGGCAGGGGGACCTACAATGAGCAGTTCTTC.